This T cell receptor (beta chain) was captured by sequencing in a study of HIV-infected children after antiretroviral therapy interruption. Overall study context: Most children had recorded EBV and CMV exposure. Interruption-arm sampling covered weeks 0, 12, interruption end (24 or 48), and about 3 years post-study. Study-wide results and limits: After treatment interruption started, naive CD4+ CDR3 overlap across time points dropped.

This clonotype appeared many times. Its target is not known. There are 15 residues in the CDR3. The ends were cut back, 0 bases at V and 4 bases at J, with 9 bases in the middle. Germline CDR1 reads SGHTA; CDR2 reads FQGNSA. Unique molecular identifiers were included in an RNA-based 3' RACE TCR library. One entry per CDR3 protein results from TCRdb running MiXCR on the 3' RACE reads. The data show around 41,000 distinct CDR3 sequences, with about 6% seen just once and approximately 0.9% held by the top ten. Noted treatment: PENTA 11 planned treatment interruption arm or continuous ART arm. At least 5 million viable PBMCs were required per cryopreserved sample.

The chain recombines TRBV7-2 with TRBJ2-2; D may be TRBD1 or TRBD2 (5 bases each). This TCR came from a pool of human donors with HIV. The sequencing used CD45RA+ CD4+ T cells from PBMCs, pooled from several time points, collected from a donor given antiretroviral therapy, either interrupted or continuous. Specified subset: naive CD4+ CD45RA+ CD45RO- T cells. CDR3 sequence (DNA): TGTGCCAGCAGCTTAGCGTTAGGGACCACCGGGGAGCTGTTTTTT. Its protein product is CASSLALGTTGELFF.